The 3 T cell receptor beta chains in this list originate from one sample, sequenced in a study of Ad26.COV2.S vaccination and SARS-CoV-2 variants. Treatment given: roughly 19 received Ad26.COV2.S at low or high dose, single or two shots; several received placebo; per-sample allocation not given. The samples were gathered on day 63 after the first injection of vaccine or placebo. The assay was immunoSEQ multiplex PCR, and TCRdb's table has in-frame clones only and misses some. The sample contains some 340,000 clones, about 86% of which appear only once. The starting material was peripheral blood, obtained in a trial of Ad26.COV2.S vaccine versus placebo. These receptors originate from a person aged 18-65 years who received the Ad26.COV2.S COVID-19 vaccine or a placebo.

The chain employs TRBV6-2 or TRBV6-3 and TRBJ1-5, with D possibly matching TRBD1 (5 bases). Looked up from germline, CDR1 is MNHEY and CDR2 is SVGEGT. V dropped 5 bases and J dropped 4 bases, with 15 bases sitting between them. CDR3 length: 15 amino acids. Here the CDR3 reads CASSGGALGNQPQHF. DNA of the CDR3: TGTGCCAGCAGTGGGGGAGCACTCGGGAATCAGCCCCAGCATTTT.

This clone was counted between two and nine times. The chain combines TRBV6-2 or TRBV6-3 with TRBJ2-3; TRBD2 matches at 10 bases. The germline CDR1 and CDR2 sequences are MNHEY and SVGEGT. With 6 bases clipped from V and 1 base from J, the junction kept 4 bases outside the gene matches. This CDR3 comprises 15 residues. CDR3 nucleotides: TGTGCCAGCAGGTACGGGACTAGCGGCACAGATACGCAGTATTTT. This encodes CASRYGTSGTDTQYF.

The chain couples TRBV3-1 (or the pseudogene TRBV3-2) to TRBJ1-6; D is undetermined. The V and J ends lost 5 bases and 7 bases respectively, with 12 bases between them. The CDR3 length is 14 residues. Germline V lookup: CDR1 LGHDT, CDR2 YNNKEL (reference sequence). As DNA, the CDR3 is TGTGCCAGCAGCAAACGGGGAGGAAATTCACCCCTCCACTTT. This translates into CASSKRGGNSPLHF.